This T cell receptor beta chain appears in the sequencing data of a study of regulatory T cells in long-lasting Graves disease. Library construction for TCR beta used iRepertoire HTBI primers and Arm-PCR of CDR3 regions. TCRdb re-derived calls from the multiplex PCR reads in MiXCR, one entry per CDR3 protein. The sample contains a few hundred thousand distinct CDR3 sequences, 11% to 15% of which appear only once. General study findings and limits: Examination was confined to peripheral blood, excluding thyroid tissue. TRBV28, TRBJ1-2 and TRBJ2-5 were segments that persistent disease favored.

Time point described: newly diagnosed GD, antithyroid drugs for less than 3 months. Construction of the TCR library relied on RNA isolated from PBMCs. The CDR3 covers 15 residues. Per the germline V gene, CDR1 is MDHEN and CDR2 is SYDVKM. J was trimmed by 4 bases and V by 3 bases; bases with no gene match: 7. This clonotype was observed at least ten times. Its antigen remains unidentified. The same data also went into a second study, on T cells in Graves' hyperthyroidism and ophthalmopathy.

The sample consisted of peripheral blood mononuclear cells (PBMCs), taken at new diagnosis, from a patient treated with antithyroid drugs. The genes are TRBV28 and TRBJ1-2, with 8 bases matching TRBD1. This sequence originates from a woman aged 45-60 years with Graves disease. The DNA for the CDR3 is TGTGCCAGCAGTTTCTCAGGGGGCGCATCCTATGGCTACACCTTC. Its translation: CASSFSGGASYGYTF.